The 22 T cell receptor beta chains reported below all come from one sample, sequenced in a study of T cell responses to AZD1222 COVID-19 vaccine. Profiled with immunoSEQ multiplex PCR; TCRdb holds only in-frame clones, not every one. The sample lists roughly 120,000 clones, around nine tenths occurring once. Source: peripheral blood, taken on day 0 of AZD1222 vaccination. All receptors come from an adult in good health.

The chain joins TRBV10-3 to TRBJ2-1; D perhaps matches TRBD2 (5 bases). The germline V and J ends were trimmed by 4 bases and 0 bases, with 7 bases remaining between them. CDR3 size: 14 residues. The germline V gene encodes CDR1 ENHRY and CDR2 SYGVKD. The CDR3 DNA follows: TGTGCCATCAGTGGCCGGGACTCCTACAATGAGCAGTTCTTC. It codes for CAISGRDSYNEQFF.

V and J are TRBV25-1 and TRBJ2-1; D uncertain. There are 13 residues in the CDR3. Per germline, CDR1 MGHDK and CDR2 SYGVNS. V was shortened by 2 bases and J by 7 bases, with 9 bases between the two germline ends. The CDR3 DNA follows: TGTGCCAGCAGTGAACCCTCGGAAAATGAGCAGTTCTTC. Its protein product is CASSEPSENEQFF.

The chain is built from TRBV4-2 and TRBJ2-7, with 8 positions matching TRBD2. In germline, CDR1 is LGHNA, CDR2 YNFKEQ. This CDR3 is built from 15 residues. After removal of 0 bases from V and 6 bases from J, the junction contained 7 bases not matched to a gene. The CDR3 DNA reads TGTGCCAGCAGCCAAGAAATAAGACTAGCGACCGAGCAGTACTTC. It codes for CASSQEIRLATEQYF.

CDR3 region: CAWSVGVSPLHF. In DNA, the CDR3 is TGTGCCTGGAGTGTCGGGGTGTCACCCCTCCACTTT. This sequence joins TRBV30 and TRBJ1-6; D remains unclear. The V gene's germline CDR1 is GTSNPN and CDR2 SVGIG (reference sequence). The V end was cut by 0 bases, the J end by 10 bases, with 7 bases between. CDR3 length: 12 residues. The complete variable domain, with remaining parts taken from reference TRBV30 and TRBJ1-6, reads SQTIHQWPATLVQPVGSPLSLECTVEGTSNPNLYWYRQAAGRGLQLLFYSVGIGQISSEVPQNLSASRPQDRQFILSSKKLLLSDSGFYLCAWSVGVSPLHFGNGTRLTVT.

The V gene is TRBV5-1, the J gene TRBJ1-4, with D possibly being TRBD1 (6 bases). CDR1 SGHRS and CDR2 YFSETQ come from the germline V gene. CDR3 length: 18 residues. V lost 0 bases to trimming and J lost 0 bases, with 15 bases between them. The chain's CDR3 is CASSLGQGRGATNEKLFF. In nucleotides, the CDR3 is TGCGCCAGCAGCTTGGGGCAGGGGCGCGGGGCAACTAATGAAAAACTGTTTTTT.

The chain combines TRBV19 with TRBJ2-3; 7 positions agree with TRBD2. Germline CDR1 is LNHDA and CDR2 is SQIVND (reference sequence). Trimming removed 6 bases from V and 2 bases from J; junction bases left unmatched: 20. The CDR3 has 19 amino acids. This CDR3 is CASSRRGSRLAEDTDTQYF. CDR3 nucleotides: TGTGCCAGTAGCCGACGAGGCTCAAGACTAGCAGAAGACACAGATACGCAGTATTTT.

The rearrangement uses TRBV27 and TRBJ1-2; D is unclear. V gave up 5 bases and J gave up 8 bases, with 21 bases separating them. The CDR3 runs 15 residues. Germline-derived CDR1 and CDR2 are MNHEY and SMNVEV (reference sequence). The chain's CDR3 is CASSSPYSHSQGYTF. CDR3 in DNA: TGTGCCAGCAGTAGTCCCTACAGCCACAGTCAAGGCTACACCTTC.

This chain joins TRBV27 and TRBJ1-2; no clear D gene. There are 13 residues in the CDR3. Germline CDR1 is MNHEY and CDR2 is SMNVEV (reference sequence). The V and J ends lost 4 bases and 4 bases respectively, with 10 bases between them. CDR3 loop: CASSSGRIYGYTF. The CDR3 DNA reads as TGTGCCAGCAGTTCAGGACGGATCTATGGCTACACCTTC.

This chain uses TRBV6-2 or TRBV6-3 with TRBJ2-7; no firm D call. Germline V gives CDR1 MNHEY, CDR2 SVGEGT. The CDR3 contains 17 residues. V dropped 6 bases and J dropped 1 base, with 22 bases sitting between them. Here the CDR3 reads CASSPFLTTLHSYEQYF. The CDR3 DNA reads TGTGCCAGCAGCCCTTTTCTAACAACCCTTCATTCCTACGAGCAGTACTTC.

This clone was found a few times. The rearrangement links TRBV2 to TRBJ1-1; D possibly corresponds to TRBD1 (5 bases). Germline lookup yields CDR1 SNHLY and CDR2 FYNNEI. Trimming left V 4 bases short and J 5 bases short, with 11 bases between. The CDR3 is 13 residues long. The CDR3 DNA sequence: TGTGCCAGCAGTGTAGTGGAGGGGACTGAAGCTTTCTTT. As protein: CASSVVEGTEAFF. Together with reference TRBV2 and TRBJ1-1, the CDR3 gives the full variable domain: EPEVTQTPSHQVTQMGQEVILRCVPISNHLYFYWYRQILGQKVEFLVSFYNNEISEKSEIFDDQFSVERPDGSNFTLKIRSTKLEDSAMYFCASSVVEGTEAFFGQGTRLTVV.

The chain joins TRBV7-9 to TRBJ1-5; 8 bases fit TRBD1. Looked up from germline, CDR1 is SEHNR and CDR2 is FQNEAQ (reference sequence). The CDR3 has 15 amino acids. The trim removed 3 bases at V and 3 bases at J, leaving 4 bases unmatched. The chain's CDR3 is CASSFGQGDNQPQHF. CDR3 nucleotides: TGTGCCAGCAGCTTTGGACAGGGAGACAATCAGCCCCAGCATTTT.

The J gene is TRBJ1-1, the V gene TRBV6-6, with 8 bases fitting TRBD1. J was trimmed by 2 bases and V by 10 bases; bases with no gene match: 12. The CDR3 loop spans 15 amino acids. CDR1 is MNHNY and CDR2 is SVGAGI in the germline V gene (reference sequence). The CDR3 is CATNYPQGANTEAFF. In DNA, the CDR3 is TGTGCCACCAATTACCCTCAGGGGGCTAACACTGAAGCTTTCTTT.

The genes are TRBV5-4 and TRBJ2-5, with no clear D. The ends were cut back, 3 bases at V and 7 bases at J, with 16 bases in the middle. Looked up from germline, CDR1 is SGHNT and CDR2 is YYREEE (reference sequence). The CDR3 has 14 amino acids. CDR3 amino acids: CASSWADDLGTQYF. CDR3 nucleotides: TGTGCCAGCAGCTGGGCGGACGACCTGGGGACCCAGTACTTC.

The V gene is TRBV28, the J gene TRBJ1-5; perhaps TRBD1 as D (5 bases). The V end lost 5 bases, the J end lost 6 bases, and 11 bases lay between the germline ends. Germline CDR1 MDHEN, CDR2 SYDVKM. The CDR3 is 13 amino acids. The CDR3 sequence is CASSAPGGQPQHF. As DNA, the CDR3 is TGTGCCAGCAGTGCCCCGGGGGGTCAGCCCCAGCATTTT.

V and J are TRBV2 and TRBJ1-1; D not resolved. The germline gives CDR1 SNHLY, CDR2 FYNNEI. This CDR3 region has 15 residues. V was clipped by 6 bases and J by 7 bases, with 21 bases between them. The CDR3 spells CASRLVDIGGGEAFF. DNA for the CDR3: TGTGCCAGCAGGCTAGTTGACATTGGCGGAGGTGAAGCTTTCTTT.

The gene calls are TRBV7-3 and TRBJ2-1, with TRBD1 matching over 7 bases. Germline lookup yields CDR1 SGHTA and CDR2 FQGTGA. V shed 5 bases and J 2 bases; nucleotides not matched to a gene: 6. This CDR3 has 15 residues. The CDR3 protein is CASSRDSLPYNEQFF. As DNA, the CDR3 is TGTGCCAGCAGCAGGGACAGCCTCCCCTACAATGAGCAGTTCTTC. The full variable domain, with the rest looked up from reference TRBV7-3 and TRBJ2-1, is GAGVSQTPSNKVTEKGKYVELRCDPISGHTALYWYRQSLGQGPEFLIYFQGTGAADDSGLPNDRFFAVRPEGSVSTLKIQRTERGDSAVYLCASSRDSLPYNEQFFGPGTRLTVL.

The CDR3 DNA follows: TGTGCCTGGAGTGAGGCTAGCGGAACTAGCACAGATACGCAGTATTTT. Its translation: CAWSEASGTSTDTQYF. This chain links TRBV30 with TRBJ2-3; TRBD2 matches 7 bases. This CDR3 is built from 16 residues. From germline, CDR1 is GTSNPN and CDR2 SVGIG (reference sequence). J was trimmed by 0 bases and V by 1 base; bases with no gene match: 7.

V gene TRBV2 combines with J gene TRBJ2-1; 7 bases fit TRBD1. The CDR3 covers 13 residues. Germline assignment: CDR1 SNHLY and CDR2 FYNNEI. V gave up 10 bases and J gave up 8 bases; unmatched junction bases: 11. As DNA, the CDR3 is TGTGCCACCCACCCGGGACAGTATCATGAGCAGTTCTTC. Encoded protein: CATHPGQYHEQFF.

The chain joins TRBV9 to TRBJ2-1; 9 bases line up with TRBD2. The CDR3 has 18 amino acids. Germline lookup yields CDR1 SGDLS and CDR2 YYNGEE. J lost 5 bases, V lost 1 base, and 13 bases had no gene match. The CDR3 is CASSVTLSIIAGDNEQFF. The CDR3 bases are TGTGCCAGCAGCGTAACCCTATCCATAATAGCGGGAGACAATGAGCAGTTCTTC.

The V gene is TRBV6-5, the J gene TRBJ2-5; D is unresolved. The CDR3 extends over 12 amino acids. CDR1 is MNHEY and CDR2 is SVGAGI in the germline V gene. The V gene lost 0 bases and the J gene lost 6 bases, with 5 bases spanning the gap. The CDR3 region is CASSYSKKTQYF. The CDR3 nucleotides read TGTGCCAGCAGTTACTCTAAGAAGACCCAGTACTTC.

The chain employs TRBV5-1 and TRBJ1-1; D not certain. This CDR3 spans 14 amino acids. Trimming cost V 7 bases and J 5 bases, with 18 bases left between them. Germline CDR1 reads SGHRS; CDR2 reads YFSETQ. CDR3 loop: CASGGLSGGTEAFF. As DNA, the CDR3 is TGCGCCAGCGGCGGTCTCTCGGGAGGGACTGAAGCTTTCTTT.

The V and J genes are TRBV2 and TRBJ1-2; D not resolved. Germline lookup yields CDR1 SNHLY and CDR2 FYNNEI. Trimming left V 2 bases short and J 7 bases short, with 11 bases between. This CDR3 is 13 amino acids long. DNA of the CDR3: TGTGCCAGCAGTGAAACTCCCGACGGTGGCTACACCTTC. Protein sequence: CASSETPDGGYTF.